This T cell receptor (beta chain) was profiled in a study of blood T cell repertoires in COVID-19 (dated by TCRdb to the early 2020s). For the wider study: Collaborator samples came from the United States, Italy and Spain and covered acute and convalescent phases of COVID-19. The material from the prospective study consisted of cDNA or gDNA derived from T cells, B-cell-depleted T cells, or PBMCs. Deeply sampled blood TCRbeta repertoires from subjects exposed to, actively infected with, or recovered from COVID-19 were included in the dataset. The repertoires were released in a freely available public database intended as a resource for research on the immune response to SARS-CoV-2. Samples came from the ongoing ImmuneRACE study (first 160 participants) plus 1,254 subjects from 6 global collaborators. The sample metadata nearly always contained a de-identified subject ID, COVID-19 status, age in years and sex. Where available, HLA class I and class II types were obtained from metadata supplied by the sample provider rather than from assay-based typing. The investigation overall reported the following: How much clinical and demographic metadata was included differed by source and by participant, and the metadata was provided uncurated.

TCRbeta CDR3 regions were amplified from genomic DNA using the immunoSEQ Assay, a bias-controlled multiplex PCR. As for how the authors treated the data: The number of nucleated cells in each sample was estimated by amplification of reference gene primers within the assay. To quantify the absolute abundance of each unique TCRbeta CDR3 rearrangement, sequence reads were collapsed and filtered. For each sample, productive Simpson clonality was calculated as the square root of Simpson's diversity index across productive rearrangements. TCRdb re-hosts the immuneACCESS table, in-frame sequences only. Its copies lack some clones; in the studies checked, an unresolved V gene accounts for under half of them, and the cause for the rest is not known. V and J calls and clone size are as listed in that table; D and trimming were resolved from the DNA. The sample table records tens of thousands of clones; 70% to 80% of these occur just once. About 12% of the sample lies in the top ten.

Each collaborating institution followed its own protocols to collect whole blood in K2EDTA tubes. For TCRbeta analysis, collaborators shipped samples in one of three forms: frozen whole blood, isolated PBMCs, or DNA extracted from either of those sample types. From its cysteine to its valine, the CDR3 spans 14 amino acids. Left in the record is the CDR3 DNA by itself, 42 bases read in frame from the first base. For CDR1 and CDR2, the germline V gene lists KGHSH and LQKENI. Relative to germline, V is missing 5 bases and J is missing 6 bases, with 6 bases of the junction outside any gene match. With regard to this clone: Its antigen has not been determined. Per-nucleotide qualities are absent, and no much larger clonotype sits a single base away.

Sequenced sample: peripheral blood. The receptor comes from a human donor in a cohort sampled during active COVID-19. This chain joins TRBV18 to TRBJ2-7, and 11 junction bases match TRBD2. The CDR3: CASSSTSGSTEQYV. The sequenced DNA: TGTGCCAGCTCATCAACTAGCGGGAGCACCGAGCAGTACGTC.